The rows below give T cell receptor beta chains drawn from one sample of a study of cytomegalovirus exposure and HLA in healthy donors. TCRdb keeps only in-frame clones here, not all; method: immunoSEQ multiplex PCR. The table shows about 170,000 clones, with around three quarters occurring only once. Sequenced: PBMCs. These receptor sequences come from a woman in her 30s in good health and CMV-seropositive. CDR3s leave out the opening cysteine and the closing phenylalanine or tryptophan.

V: TRBV5-1
CDR3: ASSPSTGTTGELF

V: TRBV6-6
CDR3: ASSYSIGGDTIY

V: TRBV7-9
CDR3: ASSLPGLRTTEQF

V: TRBV6-1
CDR3: ASSDGTGFSYEQY

V: TRBV10-3
CDR3: AISETGGKAKNIQY

V: TRBV29-1
CDR3: SVEDRYGYT

V: TRBV11-2
CDR3: ASRETGYPTVFGYEQY

V: TRBV5-4
CDR3: ASSRGGGQGDYGYT

V: TRBV19
CDR3: ASSRGLQETQY

V: TRBV27
CDR3: ASRTGSNQPQH

V: TRBV5-1
CDR3: ASSEDRGSSYNEQF

V: TRBV10-3
CDR3: AISSGGDYGYT

V: TRBV27
CDR3: ASSSVTGGTQY

V: TRBV15
CDR3: ATSSGNRGVEDQPQH

V: TRBV14
CDR3: ASSQGQSYGYT

V: TRBV7-2
CDR3: ASSYLSGRAGNEQF

V: TRBV4-3
CDR3: ASSQEGGTEAF

V: TRBV13
CDR3: ASSRFSPGQGARAEAF

V: TRBV7-9
CDR3: ASSRSTGGLSQPQH

V: TRBV5-1
CDR3: ASSLEVLVGDTQY

V: TRBV7-2
CDR3: ASSSVETLTGGAQPQH

V: TRBV11-2
CDR3: ASSLGTRYNEQF

V: TRBV7-2
CDR3: ASSLVRPSVGAPLH

V: TRBV2
CDR3: ASRRDTSYEQY

V: TRBV30
CDR3: AWSTGSSYEQY

V: TRBV29-1
CDR3: SVDVPRASSYEQY

V: TRBV9
CDR3: ASSAGLAGSYEQY

V: TRBV29-1
CDR3: SVEPGGGNTIY

V: TRBV4-1
CDR3: ASSPSTGLGYT

V: TRBV7-9
CDR3: TSSYGQGPPYNEQF

V: TRBV6-6
CDR3: ASSPSGISYNEQF

V: TRBV2
CDR3: ASNQGVTEAF

V: TRBV4-1
CDR3: ASSQDLVPYEQY

V: TRBV5-4
CDR3: ASSGNRGQAGELF

V: TRBV7-8
CDR3: ASSLGRGTFSSYEQY

V: TRBV4-1
CDR3: ASSQDLFGGRPNQPQH

V: TRBV5-1
CDR3: ASRRGGSEHEQY

V: TRBV2
CDR3: ASSKGQGLYEQY

V: TRBV15
CDR3: ATSRGWDRVSGANVLT

V: TRBV9
CDR3: ASSVSSSTDTQY